The clone carrying this TCR beta chain was observed once. The CDR3 has 14 amino acids. V was clipped by 1 base and J by 6 bases, with 9 bases between them. Looked up from germline, CDR1 is SGHAT and CDR2 is FQNNGV. This entry is derived from a study of blood T cells in healthy people across ages. The authors ran a second PCR of roughly 6 to 12 cycles using a sample-barcoded 5' primer and a J-beta primer mix. TCRdb re-derived calls from the 5' RACE reads in MiXCR, one entry per CDR3 protein. The repertoire holds about 800,000 distinct CDR3 sequences, with about 45% as singletons. The chain employs TRBV11-2 and TRBJ2-2; possibly TRBD1 or TRBD2 for D (5 bases each). The sequenced sample consisted of blood. The clonotype originates from an older man in good health. The CDR3 reads CASSLGGSPGELFF. The CDR3 DNA sequence: TGTGCCAGCAGCTTAGGGGGGTCGCCCGGGGAGCTGTTTTTT. The variable domain in full, with the rest retrieved from reference TRBV11-2 and TRBJ2-2, is EAGVAQSPRYKIIEKRQSVAFWCNPISGHATLYWYQQILGQGPKLLIQFQNNGVVDDSQLPKDRFSAERLKGVDSTLKIQPAKLEDSAVYLCASSLGGSPGELFFGEGSRLTVL.